This T cell receptor (beta chain) was identified in a study of cytomegalovirus exposure and HLA in healthy donors. Study-wide results and limits: Researchers catalogued roughly 150 TCR beta chains as cytomegalovirus-associated. Most TCR sequences were rare, but some public TCRs occurred in many donors.

Use of 60 Vbeta and 13 Jbeta primers characterized the PCR. The authors' processing: An analysis that came later counted 70 million to 100 million unique TCR beta chains, 10 million to 12 million shared. Clones were read by immunoSEQ multiplex PCR, and TCRdb kept only the in-frame ones, dropping some. That table furnishes V, J and clone size, whereas the DNA furnished D and trimming. The table lists about 65,000 clones. From germline, CDR1 is SGDLS and CDR2 YYNGEE. The CDR3 contains 14 residues. Details on this clone: Its cognate antigen is unknown.

The sample consisted of PBMCs. The chain joins TRBV9 to TRBJ2-5; D is unresolved. Matching the DNA end better, TRBJ2-7 makes the J call doubtful. The receptor was isolated from a boy aged 5-17 years in good health and CMV-seronegative. This CDR3 reads CASSVESSPYEQYF. In DNA form, the CDR3 reads TGTGCCAGCAGCGTAGAGTCCTCCCCCTACGAGCAGTACTTC.